The clone carrying this T cell receptor beta chain has just a few counts. Trimming cost V 7 bases and J 5 bases; bases outside gene matches: 7. The CDR3 has 15 amino acids. The germline V gene encodes CDR1 LNHDA and CDR2 SQIVND (reference sequence). The sample is drawn from a study of T cells in Graves' hyperthyroidism and ophthalmopathy. Isolation of PBMCs was performed on 8.5 to 10 ml fresh peripheral blood. RNA transcripts yielded amplified TCR beta CDR3 regions. The HTBI set primed first-round TCR CDR3 RT-PCR. TCRdb independently ran MiXCR on the multiplex PCR reads; one entry per CDR3 protein. The sample carries around 350,000 distinct CDR3 sequences, about 20% recorded once.

The chain is built from TRBV19 and TRBJ2-2, with 10 bases identical to TRBD1. This TCR was sampled from a woman younger than 35 with Graves' hyperthyroidism. The source material was blood. The CDR3, as DNA: TGTGCCAGTAAATGGGGACAGGGGAGTACCGGGGAGCTGTTTTTT. Its translation: CASKWGQGSTGELFF.